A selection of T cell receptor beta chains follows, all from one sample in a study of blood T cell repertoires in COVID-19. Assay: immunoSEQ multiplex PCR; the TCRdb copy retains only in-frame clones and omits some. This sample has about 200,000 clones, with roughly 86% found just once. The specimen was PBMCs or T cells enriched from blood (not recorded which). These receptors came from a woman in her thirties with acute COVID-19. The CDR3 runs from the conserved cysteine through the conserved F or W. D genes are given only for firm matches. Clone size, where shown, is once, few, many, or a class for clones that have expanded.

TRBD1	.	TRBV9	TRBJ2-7	CASSPRGQGQPSYEQYF	TGTGCCAGCAGCCCCAGAGGACAGGGCCAACCCTCCTACGAGCAGTACTTC
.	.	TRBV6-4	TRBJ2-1	CASSDSARGSYNEQFF	TGTGCCAGCAGTGACTCGGCCCGGGGGTCCTACAATGAGCAGTTCTTC
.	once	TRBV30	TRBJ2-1	CAWSSPFAGVTYNEQFF	TGTGCCTGGAGTAGTCCCTTCGCAGGGGTGACCTACAATGAGCAGTTCTTC
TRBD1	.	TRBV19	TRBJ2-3	CASRDRRTDTQYF	TGTGCCTCCAGGGACAGACGCACAGATACGCAGTATTTT
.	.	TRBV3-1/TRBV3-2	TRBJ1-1	CASSRTYSRVTEAFF	TGTGCCAGCAGCCGCACTTATTCGAGGGTCACTGAAGCTTTCTTT
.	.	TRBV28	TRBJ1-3	CASSFVAGASGNTIYF	TGTGCCAGCAGTTTTGTGGCGGGGGCCTCTGGAAACACCATATATTTT
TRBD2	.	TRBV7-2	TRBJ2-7	CASSLEGGTSSEQYF	TGTGCCAGCAGCTTAGAAGGCGGGACTAGTAGCGAGCAGTACTTC
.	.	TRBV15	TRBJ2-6	CATSTGSGANVLTF	TGTGCCACCAGCACAGGCTCTGGGGCCAACGTCCTGACTTTC
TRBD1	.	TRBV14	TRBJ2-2	CASTDRVSAGGELFF	TGTGCCAGCACCGACAGGGTTTCGGCCGGCGGGGAGCTGTTTTTT
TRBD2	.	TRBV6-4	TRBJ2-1	CASSEAGGSSYNEQFF	TGTGCCAGCAGTGAAGCCGGGGGGTCCTCCTACAATGAGCAGTTCTTC
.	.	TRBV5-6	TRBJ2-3	CASSLVGTDTQYF	TGTGCCAGCAGCTTGGTCGGCACAGATACGCAGTATTTT
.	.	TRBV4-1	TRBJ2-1	CASSQGPGKEQFF	TGCGCCAGCAGCCAAGGTCCAGGGAAAGAGCAGTTCTTC
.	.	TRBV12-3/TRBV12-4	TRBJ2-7	CASSLRSEQYF	TGTGCCAGCAGTTTACGTTCCGAGCAGTACTTC
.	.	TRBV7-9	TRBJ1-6	CASSLAYGISPLHF	TGTGCCAGCAGCTTAGCCTATGGTATTTCGCCCCTCCACTTT
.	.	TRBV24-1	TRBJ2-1	CATSDFRGAKMNEQFF	TGTGCCACCAGTGATTTCCGGGGGGCTAAGATGAATGAGCAGTTCTTC
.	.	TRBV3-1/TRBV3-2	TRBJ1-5	CASSQGWQGSDQPQHF	TGTGCCAGCAGCCAGGGGTGGCAGGGGTCAGATCAGCCCCAGCATTTT
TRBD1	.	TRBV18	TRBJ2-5	CASSPPPGGGGETQYF	TGTGCCAGCTCACCCCCCCCAGGGGGCGGCGGAGAGACCCAGTACTTC
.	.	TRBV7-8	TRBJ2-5	CASSPGGIQETQYF	TGTGCCAGCAGCCCTGGGGGGATTCAAGAGACCCAGTACTTC
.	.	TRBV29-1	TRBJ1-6	CSVGGLDSPLHF	TGCAGCGTCGGGGGACTCGATTCACCCCTCCACTTT
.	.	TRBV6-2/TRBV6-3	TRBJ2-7	CASSEGTGARLAGYEQYF	TGTGCCAGCAGCGAAGGGACAGGGGCCAGACTAGCGGGCTACGAGCAGTACTTC
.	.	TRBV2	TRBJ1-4	CASTVAVEKLFF	TGTGCCAGCACCGTGGCGGTTGAAAAACTGTTTTTT
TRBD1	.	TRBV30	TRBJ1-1	CAWSTGGLVTEAFF	TGTGCCTGGAGTACAGGGGGCCTCGTCACTGAAGCTTTCTTT
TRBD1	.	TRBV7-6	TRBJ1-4	CASSQGDTGVANEKLFF	TGTGCCAGCAGCCAAGGGGACACAGGGGTGGCTAATGAAAAACTGTTTTTT
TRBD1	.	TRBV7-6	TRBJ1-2	CASSLGTGTDLVYGYTF	TGTGCCAGCAGCTTGGGAACCGGGACAGACTTAGTCTATGGCTACACCTTC
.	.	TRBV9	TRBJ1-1	CASSDVREAEAFF	TGTGCCAGCAGTGATGTCAGGGAGGCTGAAGCTTTCTTT
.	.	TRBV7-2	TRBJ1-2	CASSLALSTGSGYTF	TGTGCCAGCAGCTTAGCGCTCTCAACAGGGAGTGGCTACACCTTC
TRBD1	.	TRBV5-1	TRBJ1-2	CASSWDSSGPYGYTF	TGCGCCAGCAGCTGGGACAGTTCTGGTCCTTATGGCTACACCTTC
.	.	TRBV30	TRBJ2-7	CAWRGGHHYEQYF	TGTGCCTGGAGGGGTGGACACCATTACGAGCAGTACTTC
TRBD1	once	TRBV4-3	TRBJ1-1	CASSQGPAGTGVLNTEAFF	TGCGCCAGCAGCCAAGGCCCGGCCGGGACAGGAGTTCTCAACACTGAAGCTTTCTTT
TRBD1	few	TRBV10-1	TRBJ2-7	CASSRDSASYEQYF	TGCGCCAGCAGTCGGGACAGTGCGAGCTACGAGCAGTACTTC
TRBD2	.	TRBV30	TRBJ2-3	CAWSVNGGGTDTQYF	TGTGCCTGGAGTGTAAACGGGGGGGGCACAGATACGCAGTATTTT
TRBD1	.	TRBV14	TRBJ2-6	CASSSFGTGYSGANVLTF	TGTGCCAGCAGCTCCTTCGGGACAGGGTACTCTGGGGCCAACGTCCTGACTTTC
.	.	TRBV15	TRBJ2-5	CATSRVWTAAYQETQYF	TGTGCCACCAGCAGAGTTTGGACAGCCGCGTACCAAGAGACCCAGTACTTC
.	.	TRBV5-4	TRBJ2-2	CASSLDFTGATGELFF	TGTGCCAGCAGCTTGGATTTTACAGGTGCGACCGGGGAGCTGTTTTTT
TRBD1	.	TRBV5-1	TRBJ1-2	CASSLGTGSYGYTF	TGCGCCAGCAGCTTGGGGACAGGGAGCTATGGCTACACCTTC
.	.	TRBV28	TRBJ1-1	CASSFGGNTEAFF	TGTGCCAGCAGTTTCGGGGGAAACACTGAAGCTTTCTTT